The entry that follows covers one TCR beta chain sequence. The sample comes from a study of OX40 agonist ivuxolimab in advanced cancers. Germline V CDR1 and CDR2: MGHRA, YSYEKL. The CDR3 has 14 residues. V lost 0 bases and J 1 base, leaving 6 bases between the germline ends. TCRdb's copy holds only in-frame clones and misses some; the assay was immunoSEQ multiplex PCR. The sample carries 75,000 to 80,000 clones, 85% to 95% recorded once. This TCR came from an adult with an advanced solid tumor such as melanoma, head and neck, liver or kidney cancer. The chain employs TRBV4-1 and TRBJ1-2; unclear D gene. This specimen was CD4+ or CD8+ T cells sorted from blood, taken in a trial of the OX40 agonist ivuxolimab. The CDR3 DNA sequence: TGCGCCAGCAGCCAAGAACGGCTTAACTATGGCTACACCTTC. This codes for CASSQERLNYGYTF.